The 11 T cell receptor beta chains presented below share a single source sample, sequenced in a study of tumor-infiltrating lymphocytes in localized non-small cell lung cancer. Repertoires were generated with immunoSEQ multiplex PCR, while TCRdb's copy carries only in-frame clones and drops some. Here the sample spans about 15,000 clones, approximately 70% being singletons. The material sequenced was lung tumor tissue. These receptors were taken from a human donor with non-small cell lung cancer.

The chain employs TRBV6-1 and TRBJ2-7; D ambiguous. V was pared by 7 bases and J by 0 bases, with 7 bases between. CDR1 and CDR2 from the germline V gene are MNHNS and SASEGT. This CDR3 spans 12 amino acids. CDR3 DNA sequence: TGTGCCAGCAAGACGGTCTCCTACGAGCAGTACTTC. Its translation: CASKTVSYEQYF.

Only a few counts were recorded for this clone. This chain connects TRBV5-1 to TRBJ2-7, with 7 bases matching TRBD1. J was trimmed by 3 bases and V by 4 bases; bases with no gene match: 7. The CDR3 has 14 amino acids. The germline V gene has CDR1 SGHRS and CDR2 YFSETQ. This CDR3 reads CASSTYRGDYEQYF. The CDR3 DNA sequence: TGCGCCAGCAGCACTTACAGGGGTGACTACGAGCAGTACTTC. The variable domain in full, with the rest retrieved from reference TRBV5-1 and TRBJ2-7, is KAGVTQTPRYLIKTRGQQVTLSCSPISGHRSVSWYQQTPGQGLQFLFEYFSETQRNKGNFPGRFSGRQFSNSRSEMNVSTLELGDSALYLCASSTYRGDYEQYFGPGTRLTVT.

The rearrangement links TRBV6-5 to TRBJ1-2; the match to TRBD1 covers 8 bases. This CDR3 has 12 amino acids. From germline, CDR1 is MNHEY and CDR2 SVGAGI. V trimming: 6 bases; J trimming: 3 bases; junction bases outside the gene matches: 0. CDR3 amino acids: CASRDRDYGYTF. CDR3 DNA sequence: TGTGCCAGCAGGGACAGGGACTATGGCTACACCTTC.

This clone is medium-sized by share. V usage is TRBV6-6 and J usage is TRBJ1-5; tentatively, D is TRBD1 (5 bases). CDR3 length equals 15 residues. Germline CDR1 is MNHNY and CDR2 is SVGAGI (reference sequence). Trimming left V 6 bases short and J 0 bases short, with 12 bases between. The CDR3 nucleotides read TGTGCCAGCAGGAGGCAGGGAGATAGCAATCAGCCCCAGCATTTT. It yields the protein CASRRQGDSNQPQHF.

The chain is built from TRBV11-2 and TRBJ2-6; no clear D. The CDR3 extends over 17 amino acids. Per germline, CDR1 SGHAT and CDR2 FQNNGV. V lost 3 bases to trimming and J lost 0 bases, with 12 bases between them. The CDR3 spells CASSFAKGSSGANVLTF. The CDR3 DNA follows: TGTGCCAGCAGCTTCGCAAAAGGAAGCTCTGGGGCCAACGTCCTGACTTTC.

This clone was observed a few times. The chain has TRBV7-2 and TRBJ2-2; TRBD2 agrees at 7 bases. The CDR3 contains 15 residues. Germline assignment: CDR1 SGHTA and CDR2 FQGNSA. V trimming: 5 bases; J trimming: 1 base; junction bases outside the gene matches: 4. DNA for the CDR3: TGTGCCAGCAGCCATTGGACTAGGAACACCGGGGAGCTGTTTTTT. It translates to CASSHWTRNTGELFF. Together with reference TRBV7-2 and TRBJ2-2, the CDR3 gives the full variable domain: GAGVSQSPSNKVTEKGKDVELRCDPISGHTALYWYRQSLGQGLEFLIYFQGNSAPDKSGLPSDRFSAERTGGSVSTLTIQRTQQEDSAVYLCASSHWTRNTGELFFGEGSRLTVL.

The V and J genes are TRBV7-9 and TRBJ2-7; D possibly corresponds to TRBD1 (6 bases). Trimming removed 4 bases at V and 12 bases at J, with 19 bases between. The CDR3 contains 13 residues. The germline V gene encodes CDR1 SEHNR and CDR2 FQNEAQ (reference sequence). CDR3 amino acids: CASSSRDTPRRYF. As DNA, the CDR3 is TGTGCCAGCAGCTCTAGGGACACCCCGAGGCGGTACTTC.

The gene calls are TRBV6-5 and TRBJ2-2, with 9 bases aligning to TRBD1. The V segment lost 2 bases and the J segment 7 bases; nucleotides outside the gene matches: 5. Germline-derived CDR1 and CDR2 are MNHEY and SVGAGI. CDR3 length: 15 amino acids. CDR3 loop: CASSYDRGYGGELFF. The CDR3 DNA reads as TGTGCCAGCAGTTACGACAGGGGGTATGGCGGGGAGCTGTTTTTT.

This chain uses TRBV4-2 with TRBJ1-3; D call uncertain. Trimming pared 0 bases from V and 0 bases from J, leaving 9 bases between. Germline CDR1 reads LGHNA; CDR2 reads YNFKEQ. The CDR3 sequence is 16 residues long. The chain's CDR3 is CASSQDGDLSGNTIYF. The CDR3 nucleotides read TGTGCCAGCAGCCAAGATGGAGACCTCTCTGGAAACACCATATATTTT.

The V call is TRBV7-2, the J call TRBJ2-7, with 8 bases identical to TRBD1. Germline CDR1 SGHTA, CDR2 FQGNSA. This CDR3 is 15 amino acids long. V lost 6 bases and J lost 0; bases outside the gene matches: 7. As DNA, the CDR3 is TGTGCCAGCAGTTTTACCGGGACAGGCTCCTACGAGCAGTACTTC. Translated: CASSFTGTGSYEQYF.

For the CDR3, the DNA is TGTGCCAGCAGCCTATTTGGGACAGGGGCTGCGTTATCTGGAAACACCATATATTTT. This gives the protein CASSLFGTGAALSGNTIYF. The rearrangement joins TRBV2 to TRBJ1-3; 10 nucleotides line up with TRBD1. The CDR3 extends over 19 amino acids. Trimming removed 6 bases from V and 1 base from J; junction bases left unmatched: 15. Per germline, CDR1 SNHLY and CDR2 FYNNEI.